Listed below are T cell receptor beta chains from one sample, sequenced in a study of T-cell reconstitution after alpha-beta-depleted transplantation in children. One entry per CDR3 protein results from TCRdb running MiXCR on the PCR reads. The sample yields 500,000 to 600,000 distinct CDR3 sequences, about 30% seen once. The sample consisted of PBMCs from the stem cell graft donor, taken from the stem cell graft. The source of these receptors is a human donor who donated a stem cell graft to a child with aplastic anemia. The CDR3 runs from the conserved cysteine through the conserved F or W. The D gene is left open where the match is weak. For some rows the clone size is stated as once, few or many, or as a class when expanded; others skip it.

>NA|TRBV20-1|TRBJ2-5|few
TGCAGTGCGGAGGGACCCCAGGAGGGAGAGACCCAGTACTTC
CSAEGPQEGETQYF
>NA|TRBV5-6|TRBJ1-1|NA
TGTGCCAGCAGCTTAGGGCAGTTCTACACTGAAGCTTTCTTT
CASSLGQFYTEAFF
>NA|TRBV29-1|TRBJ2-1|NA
TGCAGCGTTGGCGTGTATAAAGTCACAGACTATGAGCAGTTCTTC
CSVGVYKVTDYEQFF
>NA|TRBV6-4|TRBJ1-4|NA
TGTGCCAGCAGTGACCCACCGGGTTGTAATGAAAAACTGTTTTTT
CASSDPPGCNEKLFF
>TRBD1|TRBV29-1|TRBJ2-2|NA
TGCAGCGTTACCCGGGGGACAGGGTCAGTCGGGGAGCTGTTTTTT
CSVTRGTGSVGELFF
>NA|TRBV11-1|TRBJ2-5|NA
TGTGCCAGCAGCGGCGCCGGACAGTCCCCACCGGCCTCAAGAGAGACCCAGTACTTC
CASSGAGQSPPASRETQYF
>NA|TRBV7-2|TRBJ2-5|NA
TGTGCCAGCAGCTTAGCTTTCCCGGGCCGGGAGACCCAGTACTTC
CASSLAFPGRETQYF
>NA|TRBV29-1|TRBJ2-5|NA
TGCAGCGTATGGAGTAGGGAGACCCAGTACTTC
CSVWSRETQYF
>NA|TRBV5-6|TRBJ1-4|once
TGTGCCAGCAGCTCCCTAGAGTTTTCTCTTAATGAAAAACTGTTTTTT
CASSSLEFSLNEKLFF
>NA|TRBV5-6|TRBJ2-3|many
TGTGCCAGCAGCTGGGCCGGGGATACGCAGTATTTT
CASSWAGDTQYF
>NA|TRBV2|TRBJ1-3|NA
TGTGCCAGCAGTGACGGGGAGTGGGACTCTGGAAACACCATATATTTT
CASSDGEWDSGNTIYF
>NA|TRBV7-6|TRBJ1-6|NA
TGTGCCAGCAGCCACGGGGAAAATTCACCCCTCCACTTT
CASSHGENSPLHF
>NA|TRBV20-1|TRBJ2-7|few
TGCAGTGCCGCCCCTTTTGGTCCCCTCAGCGGAAGCTCCTACGAGCAGTACTTC
CSAAPFGPLSGSSYEQYF
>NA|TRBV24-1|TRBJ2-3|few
TGTGCCACCAGTGAGGGAGATACGCAGTATTTT
CATSEGDTQYF
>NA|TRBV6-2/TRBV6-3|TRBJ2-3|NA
TGTGCCAGCAGTTACTCGATGATTGTTCCAGTCCCAACAGATACGCAGTATTTT
CASSYSMIVPVPTDTQYF
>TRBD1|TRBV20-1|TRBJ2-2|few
TGCAGTGCTAGAGACAGACAGGGATCGAACACCGGGGAGCTGTTTTTT
CSARDRQGSNTGELFF
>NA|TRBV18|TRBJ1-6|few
TGTGCCAGCTCACCAGGGGAGGGGATTCGGTCACCCCTCCACTTT
CASSPGEGIRSPLHF
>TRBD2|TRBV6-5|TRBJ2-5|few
TGTGCCAGCAGTTCCCAACTAGCGGGAGCAGTTGATACCCAGTACTTC
CASSSQLAGAVDTQYF
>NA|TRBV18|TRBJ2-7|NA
TGTGCCAGCTCACCAGGAGGGGGTCCCTACGAGCAGTACTTC
CASSPGGGPYEQYF
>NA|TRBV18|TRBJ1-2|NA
TGTGCCAGCTCACCTTTAGAATCAGGGGCGCATGATGGCTACACCTTC
CASSPLESGAHDGYTF
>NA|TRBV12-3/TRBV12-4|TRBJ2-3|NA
TGTGCCAGCAGTTTTTCGTCAGGGAGCACAGATACGCAGTATTTT
CASSFSSGSTDTQYF
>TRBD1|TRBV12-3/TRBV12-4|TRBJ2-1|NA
TGTGCCAGCATCTCGGGGGACAGGTACAATGAGCAGTTCTTC
CASISGDRYNEQFF
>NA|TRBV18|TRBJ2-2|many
TGTGCCAGCAGTCCTTCGAACACCGGGGAGCTGTTTTTT
CASSPSNTGELFF
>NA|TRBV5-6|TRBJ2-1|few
TGTGCCAGCAGCTTGGGGGGGTCGAATGAGCAGTTCTTC
CASSLGGSNEQFF